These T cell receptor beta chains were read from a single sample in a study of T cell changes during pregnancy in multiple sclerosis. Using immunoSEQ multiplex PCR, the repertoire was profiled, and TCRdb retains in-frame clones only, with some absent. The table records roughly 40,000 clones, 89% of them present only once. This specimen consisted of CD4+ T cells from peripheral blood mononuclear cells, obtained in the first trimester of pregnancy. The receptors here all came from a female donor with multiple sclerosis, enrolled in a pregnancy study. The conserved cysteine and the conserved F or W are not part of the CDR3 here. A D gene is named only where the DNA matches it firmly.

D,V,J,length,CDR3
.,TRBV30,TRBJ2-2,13,AWSVRLANTGELF
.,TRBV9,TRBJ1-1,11,ASSNSKVTEAF
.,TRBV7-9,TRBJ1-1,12,ASSLPRGGTEAF
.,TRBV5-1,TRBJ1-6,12,ASSGEESNSPLH
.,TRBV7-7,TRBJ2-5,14,ASSLDQGIGVETQY
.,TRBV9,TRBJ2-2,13,ASRATSTGTGELF
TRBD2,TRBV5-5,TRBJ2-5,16,ASSPGLLAGASQETQY
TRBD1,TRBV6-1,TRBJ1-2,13,ASSMDRGRSYGYT
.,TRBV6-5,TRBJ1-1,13,ASSTYRTSGTEAF
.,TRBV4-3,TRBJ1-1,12,ASSGSYGGTEAF
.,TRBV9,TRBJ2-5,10,ASSVGAETQY
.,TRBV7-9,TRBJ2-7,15,ASSRGKITVGGYEQY
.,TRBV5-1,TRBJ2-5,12,ASSLGPGLETQY
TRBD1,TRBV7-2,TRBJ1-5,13,ASSLRTGGFQPQH
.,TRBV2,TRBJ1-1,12,ASSETGGQREAF
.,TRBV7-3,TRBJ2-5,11,ASSLQDQETQY
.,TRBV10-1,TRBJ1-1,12,ASSADRSNTEAF
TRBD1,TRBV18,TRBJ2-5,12,ASSAGQGLETQY
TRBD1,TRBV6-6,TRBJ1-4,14,ATSLPSGTGIGKLF
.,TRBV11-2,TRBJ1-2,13,ASSLEWTVNYGYT
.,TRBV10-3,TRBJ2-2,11,AISPTGAGELF
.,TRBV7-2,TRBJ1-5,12,ASSLRGGNQPQH
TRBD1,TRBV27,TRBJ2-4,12,ASSRRTGVDIQY